The clone carrying this T cell receptor beta chain was seen only once. Its matching antigen is unknown. The record originates from a study of blood T cells in healthy people across ages. Next came a second PCR, run for roughly 7 to 12 cycles, which used a sample-barcoded 5' primer along with a J-beta primer mix. TCRdb re-derived calls from the 5' RACE reads in MiXCR, one entry per CDR3 protein. The sample lists 550,000 to 600,000 distinct CDR3 sequences, around 48% occurring once. Study-wide findings and caveats: With age, beta diversity per million T cells declined roughly linearly, significantly by approximately 41. The diversity estimates, figures obtained from one million T cells, were considered underestimates.

The receptor was isolated from a man older than 75 in good health. The sequenced sample consisted of blood.

The CDR3 sequence: CASRLLAGAPGELFF. CDR3 nucleotides: TGTGCCAGCAGGTTACTAGCGGGAGCGCCCGGGGAGCTGTTTTTT. The chain couples TRBV7-2 to TRBJ2-2; 11 nucleotides align to TRBD2. CDR1 and CDR2 from the germline V gene are SGHTA and FQGNSA. This CDR3 has 15 amino acids. Trimming took 6 bases from V and 6 from J; bases not matched to a gene: 6. The full variable domain, completed using reference TRBV7-2 and TRBJ2-2, is GAGVSQSPSNKVTEKGKDVELRCDPISGHTALYWYRQSLGQGLEFLIYFQGNSAPDKSGLPSDRFSAERTGGSVSTLTIQRTQQEDSAVYLCASRLLAGAPGELFFGEGSRLTVL.